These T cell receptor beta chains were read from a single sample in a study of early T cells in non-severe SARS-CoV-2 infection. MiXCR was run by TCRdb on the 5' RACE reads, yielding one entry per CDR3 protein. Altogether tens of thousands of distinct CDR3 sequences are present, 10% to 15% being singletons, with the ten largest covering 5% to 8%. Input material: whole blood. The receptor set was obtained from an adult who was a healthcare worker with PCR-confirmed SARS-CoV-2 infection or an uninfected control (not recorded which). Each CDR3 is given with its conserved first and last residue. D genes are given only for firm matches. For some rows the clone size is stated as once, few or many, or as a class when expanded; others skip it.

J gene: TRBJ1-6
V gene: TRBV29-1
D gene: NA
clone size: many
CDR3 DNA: TGCAGCGTTCGGACAGACAATTATAATTCACCCCTCCACTTT
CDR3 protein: CSVRTDNYNSPLHF

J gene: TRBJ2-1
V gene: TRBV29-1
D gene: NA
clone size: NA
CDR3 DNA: TGCAGCGTAGAGGAGGCCCCCCCCACTGAGCAGTTCTTC
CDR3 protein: CSVEEAPPTEQFF

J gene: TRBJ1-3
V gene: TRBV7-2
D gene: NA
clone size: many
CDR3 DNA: TGTGCCAGCAGCATCCAGGCCACCTCTGGAAACACCATATATTTT
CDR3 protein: CASSIQATSGNTIYF

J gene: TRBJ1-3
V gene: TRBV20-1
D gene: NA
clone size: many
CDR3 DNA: TGCAGTGCTAGAATGCCAGGCCGCTCTGGAAACACCATATATTTT
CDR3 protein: CSARMPGRSGNTIYF

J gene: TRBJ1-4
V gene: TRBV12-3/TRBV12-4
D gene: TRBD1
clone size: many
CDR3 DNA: TGTGCCAGCAGCGGACGGGACAGGGCGGGAGAAAAACTGTTTTTT
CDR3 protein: CASSGRDRAGEKLFF

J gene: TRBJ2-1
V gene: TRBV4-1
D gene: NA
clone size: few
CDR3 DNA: TGCGCCAGCAGCCAACACGGGGCCGGCGGTAATGAGCAGTTCTTC
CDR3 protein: CASSQHGAGGNEQFF

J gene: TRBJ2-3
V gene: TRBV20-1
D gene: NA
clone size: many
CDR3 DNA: TGCAGTGCTTGGGACCCCTGGGCCCCGAGCACAGATACGCAGTATTTT
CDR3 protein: CSAWDPWAPSTDTQYF

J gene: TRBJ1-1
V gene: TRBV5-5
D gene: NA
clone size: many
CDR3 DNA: TGTGCCAGCAGCCCGATAAGGGGCGCAGAAGCTTTCTTT
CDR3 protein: CASSPIRGAEAFF

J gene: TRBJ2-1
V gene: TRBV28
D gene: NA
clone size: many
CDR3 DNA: TGTGCCAGCAGTTTGGTGGGGGCGAGTAGACAAGATGAGCAGTTCTTC
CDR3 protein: CASSLVGASRQDEQFF

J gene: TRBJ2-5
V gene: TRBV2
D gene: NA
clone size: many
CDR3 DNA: TGTGCCAGCAGTGACGGCGGGACCCAGTACTTC
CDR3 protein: CASSDGGTQYF

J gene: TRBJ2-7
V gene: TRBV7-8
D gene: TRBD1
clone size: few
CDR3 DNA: TGTGCCAGCAGCTACAACAGGGGGATAGGGGCCTACGAGCAGTACTTC
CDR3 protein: CASSYNRGIGAYEQYF